The clone carrying this T cell receptor beta chain was detected a few times. The data were taken from a study of low-dose radiotherapy and immunotherapy resistance in tumors. Study-level background: Patients were treated with intravenous nivolumab at 240 mg every two weeks and were also dosed with ipilimumab at 1 mg/kg every six weeks.

Priming of first-strand cDNA relied on TRAV- and TRBV-specific primers (covering alpha and beta chains). With a V-primer adapter and a constant-region primer, TCRs were amplified for about 20 PCR cycles. The mRNA which had been isolated was amplified by in vitro transcription. TCRdb re-derived calls from the reads in MiXCR, one entry per CDR3 protein. Among 75,000 to 95,000 distinct CDR3 sequences, 20% to 25% were seen once, and the ten largest hold 9.5% to 15%. This CDR3 contains 14 residues. V was trimmed by 3 bases and J by 4 bases, leaving 13 bases between them. Germline CDR1 is SGHTA and CDR2 is FQGNSA. The time point is: after trial treatment. Documented treatment: LDRT plus nivolumab, ipilimumab, low-dose cyclophosphamide and aspirin (RACIN trial).

The chain uses TRBV7-2 and TRBJ2-7, with D maybe TRBD2 (6 bases). This sequence was found in a female donor with ovarian cancer. This specimen was PBMCs, taken after low-dose radiotherapy plus immunotherapy. The CDR3 loop reads CASSFGGATYEQYF. The CDR3 bases are TGTGCCAGCAGCTTCGGAGGGGCTACGTACGAGCAGTACTTC.